This T cell receptor beta chain was found in a study of T cells in Graves' hyperthyroidism and ophthalmopathy. Study at large: Peripheral blood specimens were obtained at initial diagnosis, prior to any treatment.

About this clonotype: Its antigen remains unidentified.

Findings and caveats of the study: A 13 V-J model separated ophthalmopathy from stable hyperthyroidism. Expanded thyroid clonotypes (above 0.001) were mostly also found in blood.

Amplification targeted TCR beta CDR3 regions from RNA transcripts. With the HTBI primer set, the TCR CDR3 went through a first round of RT-PCR. TCRdb re-analysed the multiplex PCR reads in MiXCR, keeping a single row per CDR3 protein. The sample includes roughly 30,000 distinct CDR3 sequences, around 40% of them seen just once. The J segment lost 9 bases and the V segment lost 5 bases, leaving 15 bases of the junction unmatched. Looked up from germline, CDR1 is DFQATT and CDR2 is SNEGSKA (reference sequence). The CDR3 is made up of 14 amino acids. The sample was blood. This clonotype was sampled from a woman between 25 and 40 years old with Graves' hyperthyroidism. The chain joins TRBV20-1 to TRBJ2-5; 7 nucleotides align to TRBD1. DNA for the CDR3: TGCAGTGCTGACAACAGGGGCCCGAATCAGCCCCAGTACTTC. This codes for CSADNRGPNQPQYF.